This entry lists 20 T cell receptor beta chains sequenced from one sample in a study of cytomegalovirus exposure and HLA in healthy donors. With 60 Vbeta and 13 Jbeta primers, the PCR was carried out. Sequenced by immunoSEQ multiplex PCR; TCRdb stores in-frame clones only, minus some. The table has tens of thousands of clones, around 85% seen once. The sequencing input was PBMCs. Receptors were obtained from a man aged 18 to 30 in good health and CMV-seronegative.

This clone appeared once. The V gene is TRBV6-5, the J gene TRBJ2-3; 10 nucleotides align to TRBD2. Germline loops: CDR1 MNHEY, CDR2 SVGAGI. The ends lost 5 bases at V and 2 bases at J; junction bases unmatched: 4. The CDR3 has 15 residues. CDR3 region: CASSRTSGYTDTQYF. The CDR3 DNA sequence: TGTGCCAGCAGTCGGACTAGCGGATACACAGATACGCAGTATTTT.

The V and J genes are TRBV27 and TRBJ2-7; possible D gene TRBD2, 6 bases. The CDR3 sequence is 15 residues long. V was cut by 6 bases and J by 4 bases, with 19 bases left in between. Germline V gives CDR1 MNHEY, CDR2 SMNVEV (reference sequence). For the CDR3, the DNA is TGTGCCAGCAGAGGGGACTTCCCCCGGGGTTACGAGCAGTACTTC. Translated: CASRGDFPRGYEQYF.

This chain connects TRBV4-3 to TRBJ1-6; 7 bases map to TRBD1. The length of the CDR3 is 13 residues. The V segment lost 8 bases and the J segment 7 bases; nucleotides outside the gene matches: 5. CDR1 is LGHNA, CDR2 YSLEER, per germline. CDR3 region: CASAGTVNSPLHF. The CDR3 DNA reads as TGCGCCAGCGCCGGGACAGTAAATTCACCCCTCCACTTT.

The chain uses TRBV10-1 and TRBJ2-7, with TRBD2 identical over 8 bases. The CDR3 loop spans 18 amino acids. The germline V gene has CDR1 WNHNN and CDR2 SYGVQD (reference sequence). J gave up 3 bases and V 6 bases, and 19 bases lay outside the gene matches. Written as DNA, the CDR3 is TGCGCCAGCAGCCCCGGGGGGACCTTCGGGAGGGCCGTCTACGAGCAGTACTTC. Protein sequence: CASSPGGTFGRAVYEQYF.

The chain is built from TRBV9 and TRBJ1-2; a weak D match, TRBD1 (5 bases). CDR3 length: 12 residues. Germline V gene sequence: CDR1 SGDLS, CDR2 YYNGEE. V lost 4 bases and J lost 6, with 10 bases in between. The CDR3 coding sequence is TGTGCCAGCAGCAGGGGATTAAATGGCTACACCTTC. Its protein is CASSRGLNGYTF.

The chain links TRBV11-3 to TRBJ2-2, with TRBD1 matching over 7 bases. The CDR3 contains 17 residues. The trim removed 5 bases at V and 6 bases at J, leaving 15 bases unmatched. CDR1 is SGHNT, CDR2 YENEEA, per germline. The DNA of the CDR3 is TGTGCCAGCAGCCCCTACCCCCGACAGGGTAGGGCCGGGGAGCTGTTTTTT. It encodes CASSPYPRQGRAGELFF.

The chain carries TRBV7-9 and TRBJ2-1, with 10 nucleotides matching TRBD2. The CDR3 extends over 15 amino acids. Germline CDR1 and CDR2: SEHNR and FQNEAQ (reference sequence). V gave up 5 bases and J gave up 6 bases; unmatched junction bases: 7. CDR3 nucleotide sequence: TGTGCCAGCAGCCCGTTAGCGGGAGGTGTCAATGAGCAGTTCTTC. Translation gives CASSPLAGGVNEQFF.

This rearrangement joins TRBV6-6 to TRBJ2-2, with a tentative D call TRBD1 (5 bases). CDR1 is MNHNY, CDR2 SVGAGI, per germline (reference sequence). CDR3 size: 14 residues. Trimming cost V 0 bases and J 6 bases, with 8 bases left between them. The chain's CDR3 is CASSYSIQAGELFF. CDR3 nucleotides: TGTGCCAGCAGTTACTCGATACAGGCCGGGGAGCTGTTTTTT.

The V gene is TRBV27, the J gene TRBJ1-1, with unresolved D. This CDR3 has 13 amino acids. Germline CDR1 is MNHEY and CDR2 is SMNVEV (reference sequence). Trimming removed 7 bases from V and 1 base from J, with 10 bases in between. The CDR3 DNA reads TGTGCCAGCACCCCGCTCGGGAACACTGAAGCTTTCTTT. Translation gives CASTPLGNTEAFF.

This clone was counted once. The chain uses TRBV19 and TRBJ2-1, with D hard to call. Germline V lookup: CDR1 LNHDA, CDR2 SQIVND (reference sequence). The V end was cut by 9 bases, the J end by 6 bases, with 18 bases between. The CDR3 consists of 14 residues. CDR3 in DNA: TGTGCCAGCAAGGAGACTCTCCAGCGCAATGAGCAGTTCTTC. It is translated as CASKETLQRNEQFF.

The chain uses TRBV28 and TRBJ2-7, with 11 bases identical to TRBD1. This CDR3 is 15 amino acids long. Germline V gene sequence: CDR1 MDHEN, CDR2 SYDVKM. Trimming took 6 bases from V and 3 from J; bases not matched to a gene: 7. CDR3 nucleotides: TGTGCCAGCAGAGCCACCGGGACAGGGGGCTACGAGCAGTACTTC. As protein: CASRATGTGGYEQYF. The full variable domain, its missing parts supplied by reference TRBV28 and TRBJ2-7, is DVKVTQSSRYLVKRTGEKVFLECVQDMDHENMFWYRQDPGLGLRLIYFSYDVKMKEKGDIPEGYSVSREKKERFSLILESASTNQTSMYLCASRATGTGGYEQYFGPGTRLTVT.

V usage is TRBV11-2 and J usage is TRBJ2-1; 7 bases map to TRBD2. CDR3 size: 15 residues. Germline CDR1 and CDR2: SGHAT and FQNNGV. The junction had 8 bases not matched to a gene; V was cut back by 1 base and J by 8 bases. The CDR3 bases are TGTGCCAGCAGCTTAGTGGGAGGGCCTGGGTATGAGCAGTTCTTC. Translated, it gives CASSLVGGPGYEQFF.

The rearrangement links TRBV5-1 to TRBJ2-3; TRBD2 agrees at 15 bases. The length of the CDR3 is 17 residues. Trimming took 2 bases from V and 0 from J; bases not matched to a gene: 1. Per germline, CDR1 SGHRS and CDR2 YFSETQ. The chain's CDR3 is CASSFGTSGRSTDTQYF. CDR3 nucleotides: TGCGCCAGCAGCTTCGGGACTAGCGGGAGGAGCACAGATACGCAGTATTTT.

This clone was picked up one time. CDR3 bases: TGTGCCAGCAGCTTAGATGGGGGGGCCGGAGAGACCCAGTACTTC. This codes for CASSLDGGAGETQYF. This sequence joins TRBV11-3 and TRBJ2-5; the D gene is possibly TRBD2 (7 bases). V dropped 0 bases and J dropped 4 bases, with 12 bases sitting between them. The CDR3 covers 15 residues. CDR1 is SGHNT, CDR2 YENEEA, per germline.

This rearrangement joins TRBV2 to TRBJ1-5; D is undetermined. The CDR3 is 14 residues long. Germline assignment: CDR1 SNHLY and CDR2 FYNNEI. V lost 2 bases, J lost 0 bases, and 5 bases lay in between. CDR3 sequence (DNA): TGTGCCAGCAGTGAACAGTATAGCAATCAGCCCCAGCATTTT. It specifies CASSEQYSNQPQHF.

V is TRBV19 and J is TRBJ2-5; possible D gene TRBD1, 7 bases. CDR3 size: 11 residues. Trimming shortened V by 4 bases and J by 13 bases, and 13 bases separated the two germline ends. CDR1 LNHDA and CDR2 SQIVND come from the germline V gene (reference sequence). CDR3 region: CASSTGGQLYF. Written as DNA, the CDR3 is TGTGCCAGTAGTACCGGGGGACAGTTGTACTTC.

This clone was detected only a few times. The chain uses TRBV5-6 and TRBJ1-1; D is perhaps TRBD1 (6 bases). Germline CDR1 SGHDT, CDR2 YYEEEE. Deletions cut 1 base from V and 5 bases from J, with 12 bases between. The CDR3 covers 14 residues. CDR3 DNA: TGTGCCAGCAGCTTGAGGGGGGGGGCTACTGAAGCTTTCTTT. Translation: CASSLRGGATEAFF.

The chain joins TRBV6-4 to TRBJ1-1; tentatively, D is TRBD1 (5 bases). This CDR3 has 13 residues. The germline CDR1 and CDR2 sequences are MRHNA and SNTAGT. V was pared by 5 bases and J by 1 base, with 8 bases between. The DNA for the CDR3 is TGTGCCAGCAGTATCAGGGAGAACACTGAAGCTTTCTTT. It translates to CASSIRENTEAFF.

The J gene is TRBJ1-1, the V gene TRBV28; D remains ambiguous. CDR1 is MDHEN, CDR2 SYDVKM, per germline. The CDR3 spans 12 residues. Trimming stripped 3 bases from V and 3 bases from J, with 5 bases between. This CDR3 is CASSLGYTEAFF. CDR3 nucleotide sequence: TGTGCCAGCAGTTTGGGCTACACTGAAGCTTTCTTT.

This sequence joins TRBV2 and TRBJ1-1; D not certain. Trimming shortened V by 2 bases and J by 7 bases, and 5 bases separated the two germline ends. CDR1 is SNHLY, CDR2 FYNNEI, per germline. The CDR3 has 11 amino acids. Written as DNA, the CDR3 is TGTGCCAGCAGTGAACGGGTTGAAGCTTTCTTT. Translating it yields CASSERVEAFF.